Detailed here is one TCR beta chain. Its specificity is not known. Germline and junction disagree at one end, which may indicate a read error. The data stem from a study of neurological immune-mediated disorders. General study findings and limits: Among 34 multiple sclerosis patients, phylogenetic grouping put the repertoires of 18 into a single related-CDR3 cluster, a possible signature.

TCRdb independently ran MiXCR on the 5' RACE reads; one entry per CDR3 protein. The sample carries tens of thousands of distinct CDR3 sequences, 3% to 4.5% recorded once. The CDR3 spans 15 residues. Germline-derived CDR1 and CDR2 are LGHDT and YNNKEL (reference sequence). The chain links TRBV3-1 to TRBJ1-5; D ambiguous. This clonotype was obtained from a man between 60 and 75 years old with multiple sclerosis. Sequenced sample: PBMCs. In DNA form, the CDR3 reads TGTGCCAGCAGCCAAGATAGCAGTAGCAATAAGACCCAGAATTTT. It codes for CASSQDSSSNKTQNF.